These 17 T cell receptor beta chains originate from one sample sequenced in a study of T cell responses to AZD1222 COVID-19 vaccine. Profiling relied on immunoSEQ multiplex PCR, and the TCRdb table lists in-frame clones only, not all of them. The table lists 110,000 to 150,000 clones, roughly nine tenths of them singletons. The sample in question was peripheral blood, obtained on day 0 of AZD1222 vaccination. All receptors derive from an adult in good health.

This clone was counted only a few times. Distinct nucleotide sequences in the sample also encode this CDR3. This chain uses TRBV2 with TRBJ2-7, with no clear D. Germline lookup yields CDR1 SNHLY and CDR2 FYNNEI. The CDR3 is 10 amino acids. V was clipped by 6 bases and J by 7 bases, with 7 bases between them. CDR3 sequence reads: CASSLGEQYF. The CDR3 region has the DNA TGTGCCAGCAGCTTGGGAGAGCAGTACTTC. The full variable domain, rest sourced from reference TRBV2 and TRBJ2-7, is EPEVTQTPSHQVTQMGQEVILRCVPISNHLYFYWYRQILGQKVEFLVSFYNNEISEKSEIFDDQFSVERPDGSNFTLKIRSTKLEDSAMYFCASSLGEQYFGPGTRLTVT.

The sample holds one count of this clone. The V and J genes are TRBV11-1 and TRBJ1-1; 7 nucleotides align to TRBD1. The J segment lost 4 bases and the V segment lost 10 bases, leaving 9 bases of the junction unmatched. The CDR3 sequence is 13 residues long. The germline V gene has CDR1 SGHAT and CDR2 FQDESV (reference sequence). The CDR3 sequence is CATQGTEITEAFF. DNA of the CDR3: TGTGCCACTCAGGGGACAGAAATCACTGAAGCTTTCTTT.

DNA for the CDR3: TGTGCCAGCAGCTTGGGGGGACAGGGTAATTCACCCCTCCACTTT. As protein: CASSLGGQGNSPLHF. The chain uses TRBV5-8 and TRBJ1-6, with 9 bases identical to TRBD1. CDR1 and CDR2 (germline): SGHTS, YDEGEE. The CDR3 has 15 amino acids. The ends lost 0 bases at V and 6 bases at J; junction bases unmatched: 1.

The chain combines TRBV12-3 or TRBV12-4 with TRBJ1-1; D is ambiguous. The CDR3 is made up of 11 amino acids. Trimming took 3 bases from V and 3 from J, leaving 2 bases between them. The CDR3 loop is CASSFYTEAFF. CDR3 DNA sequence: TGTGCCAGCAGTTTCTACACTGAAGCTTTCTTT.

The gene calls are TRBV9 and TRBJ1-2; TRBD1 matches 7 bases. The CDR3 runs 12 residues. The V and J ends lost 7 bases and 4 bases, in that order; junction bases with no gene match: 4. The V gene's germline CDR1 is SGDLS and CDR2 YYNGEE. DNA of the CDR3: TGTGCCAGCTTTGACAGGGTCTATGGCTACACCTTC. It translates to CASFDRVYGYTF.

The V and J genes are TRBV19 and TRBJ2-7; the D gene is possibly TRBD2 (6 bases). Germline V gene data show CDR1 as LNHDA and CDR2 as SQIVND (reference sequence). Trimming removed 5 bases from V and 2 bases from J, with 16 bases in between. The CDR3 loop spans 15 amino acids. The CDR3 DNA reads as TGTGCCAGTAGTCTGCTGGTAGGAGGGACCTACGAGCAGTACTTC. Protein: CASSLLVGGTYEQYF. Complete variable domain (other parts from reference TRBV19 and TRBJ2-7): DGGITQSPKYLFRKEGQNVTLSCEQNLNHDAMYWYRQDPGQGLRLIYYSQIVNDFQKGDIAEGYSVSREKKESFPLTVTSAQKNPTAFYLCASSLLVGGTYEQYFGPGTRLTVT.

This chain links TRBV6-5 with TRBJ2-5; either TRBD1 or TRBD2 may fit D (5 bases each). Trimming took off 0 bases at V and 6 bases at J, with 14 bases between the two ends. The CDR3 extends over 15 amino acids. Germline CDR1 is MNHEY and CDR2 is SVGAGI. CDR3: CASSYSRDSVKTQYF. In DNA form, the CDR3 reads TGTGCCAGCAGTTACTCCAGGGATAGCGTTAAGACCCAGTACTTC.

The rearrangement links TRBV19 to TRBJ2-3; TRBD1 matches 10 bases. The germline V gene has CDR1 LNHDA and CDR2 SQIVND (reference sequence). V lost 6 bases to trimming and J lost 3 bases; unmatched junction nucleotides: 3. The CDR3 is made up of 14 amino acids. The CDR3 region has the DNA TGTGCCAGTAGGGACAGGGGGATGACAGATACGCAGTATTTT. Amino acid sequence: CASRDRGMTDTQYF.

The chain is built from TRBV4-1 and TRBJ1-1, with a possible D match to TRBD1 (6 bases). The CDR3 is 16 amino acids. Germline-derived CDR1 and CDR2 are MGHRA and YSYEKL. Trimming removed 0 bases at V and 5 bases at J, with 16 bases between. This chain's CDR3 is CASSQDVPGARTEAFF. Written as DNA, the CDR3 is TGCGCCAGCAGCCAAGATGTTCCGGGGGCTCGGACTGAAGCTTTCTTT.

This chain connects TRBV29-1 to TRBJ2-7; D is unclear. This CDR3 comprises 11 residues. Trimming pared 0 bases from V and 8 bases from J, leaving 8 bases between. Germline V gene data show CDR1 as SQVTM and CDR2 as ANQGSEA. This CDR3 is CSVEDPPKQYF. The CDR3 DNA is TGCAGCGTTGAAGATCCGCCGAAGCAGTACTTC.

The chain uses TRBV30 and TRBJ2-7, with 10 positions matching TRBD2. The V and J ends lost 0 bases and 1 base, in that order; junction bases with no gene match: 3. This CDR3 has 15 residues. Germline lookup yields CDR1 GTSNPN and CDR2 SVGIG (reference sequence). The chain's CDR3 is CAWSVSGRRSYEQYF. CDR3 DNA sequence: TGTGCCTGGAGTGTTAGCGGGAGGAGATCCTACGAGCAGTACTTC.

This clone showed up just a few times. V usage is TRBV10-3 and J usage is TRBJ1-3, with D tentatively TRBD1 (5 bases). This CDR3 has 15 amino acids. In germline, CDR1 is ENHRY, CDR2 SYGVKD. Trimming removed 2 bases at V and 0 bases at J, with 8 bases between. CDR3 sequence: CAISEGGTSGNTIYF. DNA for the CDR3: TGTGCCATCAGTGAGGGTGGGACCTCTGGAAACACCATATATTTT.

This chain joins TRBV19 and TRBJ2-1; 12 bases align to TRBD2. This CDR3 contains 12 residues. V lost 6 bases and J lost 15; bases outside the gene matches: 6. CDR1 is LNHDA and CDR2 is SQIVND in the germline V gene (reference sequence). This chain's CDR3 is CASSRTSGTSFF. The CDR3 DNA is TGTGCCAGTAGCCGGACTAGCGGGACGTCGTTCTTC.

The sample holds one count of this clone. The chain uses TRBV19 and TRBJ2-7, with 9 bases identical to TRBD1. The germline V gene encodes CDR1 LNHDA and CDR2 SQIVND (reference sequence). The CDR3 spans 15 residues. Trimming cost V 5 bases and J 3 bases; bases outside gene matches: 8. The CDR3 sequence is CASSPGTGPVYEQYF. CDR3 DNA: TGTGCCAGTAGTCCCGGGACAGGGCCCGTCTACGAGCAGTACTTC. The entire variable domain, with the rest obtained from reference TRBV19 and TRBJ2-7, is as follows: DGGITQSPKYLFRKEGQNVTLSCEQNLNHDAMYWYRQDPGQGLRLIYYSQIVNDFQKGDIAEGYSVSREKKESFPLTVTSAQKNPTAFYLCASSPGTGPVYEQYFGPGTRLTVT.

V gene TRBV18 combines with J gene TRBJ1-2, with D possibly being TRBD1 (5 bases). Germline CDR1 KGHSH, CDR2 LQKENI. V was clipped by 3 bases and J by 1 base, with 12 bases between them. CDR3 length: 15 residues. CDR3 bases: TGTGCCAGCTCACCGGGACGGAAACGTAACTATGGCTACACCTTC. Its translation: CASSPGRKRNYGYTF.

The V call is TRBV6-6, the J call TRBJ1-1, with D perhaps matching TRBD1 (5 bases). Looked up from germline, CDR1 is MNHNY and CDR2 is SVGAGI (reference sequence). The CDR3 extends over 14 amino acids. Trimming removed 5 bases from V and 1 base from J, with 11 bases in between. The CDR3, as DNA: TGTGCCAGCAGTAGCACAGGAGGGAACACTGAAGCTTTCTTT. Encoded protein: CASSSTGGNTEAFF.

J is TRBJ2-3 and V is TRBV28; D assignment may be TRBD1 or TRBD2 (5 bases each). CDR3 length: 17 amino acids. Germline assignment: CDR1 MDHEN and CDR2 SYDVKM. Trimming pared 6 bases from V and 4 bases from J, leaving 23 bases between. DNA for the CDR3: TGTGCCAGCAGGTTAAGGGGTGGTGGGGGTTCGGCAGATACGCAGTATTTT. Translating it yields CASRLRGGGGSADTQYF.